This T cell receptor beta chain stems from a study of cytomegalovirus exposure and HLA in healthy donors. Study-wide context: An earlier analysis found fewer than 140 million unique TCR beta sequences from approximately 200 million T cells. Study conclusions and caveats: The authors later linked a missense DCLRE1C variant to TCR beta V- and J-gene trimming.

The PCR had 60 Vbeta and 13 Jbeta primers. Profiled with immunoSEQ multiplex PCR; TCRdb holds only in-frame clones, not every one. The sample has under 200,000 clones, 10% to 15% seen once. In germline, CDR1 is MNHEY, CDR2 SVGAGI. The V end was cut by 5 bases, the J end by 0 bases, with 10 bases between. CDR3 length: 14 residues. This clone occurred a few times. Its cognate antigen is unknown. V and J are TRBV6-5 and TRBJ1-1, with a tentative D call TRBD1 (5 bases). The sample was PBMCs. The clonotype comes from a man between 50 and 59 years old in good health and CMV-seropositive. This CDR3 is CASSGDRLNTEAFF. CDR3 nucleotides: TGTGCCAGCAGTGGCGACAGACTGAACACTGAAGCTTTCTTT.